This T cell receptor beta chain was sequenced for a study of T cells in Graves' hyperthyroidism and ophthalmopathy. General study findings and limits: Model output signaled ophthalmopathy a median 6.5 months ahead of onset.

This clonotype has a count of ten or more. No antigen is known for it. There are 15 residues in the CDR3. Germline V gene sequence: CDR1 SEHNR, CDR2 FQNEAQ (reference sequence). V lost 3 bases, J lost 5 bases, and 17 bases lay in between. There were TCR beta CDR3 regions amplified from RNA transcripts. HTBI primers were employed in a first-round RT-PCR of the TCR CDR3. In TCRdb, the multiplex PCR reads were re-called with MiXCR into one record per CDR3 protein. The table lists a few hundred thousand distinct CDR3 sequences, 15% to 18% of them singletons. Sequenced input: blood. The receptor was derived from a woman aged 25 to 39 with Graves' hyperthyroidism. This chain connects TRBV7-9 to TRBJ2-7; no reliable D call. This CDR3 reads CASSFGSGILNEQYF. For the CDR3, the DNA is TGTGCCAGCAGCTTTGGTTCTGGCATATTGAACGAGCAGTACTTC.